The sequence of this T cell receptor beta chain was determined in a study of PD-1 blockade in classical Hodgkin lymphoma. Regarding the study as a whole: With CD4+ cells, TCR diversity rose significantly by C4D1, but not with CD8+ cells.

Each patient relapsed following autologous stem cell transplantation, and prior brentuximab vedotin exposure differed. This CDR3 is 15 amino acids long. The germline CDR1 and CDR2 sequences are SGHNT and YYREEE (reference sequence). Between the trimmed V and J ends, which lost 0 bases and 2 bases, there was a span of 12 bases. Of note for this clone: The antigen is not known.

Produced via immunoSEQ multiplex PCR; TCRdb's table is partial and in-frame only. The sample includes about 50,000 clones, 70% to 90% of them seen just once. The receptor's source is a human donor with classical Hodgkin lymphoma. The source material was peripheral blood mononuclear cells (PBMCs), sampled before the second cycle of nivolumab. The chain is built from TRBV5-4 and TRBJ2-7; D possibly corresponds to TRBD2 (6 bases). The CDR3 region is CASSLGGGSTYEQYF. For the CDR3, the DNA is TGTGCCAGCAGCTTGGGGGGAGGATCGACCTACGAGCAGTACTTC.